Listed below are T cell receptor beta chains from one sample, sequenced in a study of glioma-infiltrating T cells after dendritic cell vaccination. Sequencing was performed with immunoSEQ multiplex PCR; in TCRdb, only in-frame clones are kept and a portion is missing. The sample records 50,000 to 75,000 clones, over 65% being singletons. The specimen was blood, collected after dendritic cell vaccination. The receptor set was obtained from a human donor with glioblastoma. Each CDR3 is given with its conserved first and last residue. D genes are given only for firm matches. Part of the rows lack a size; the others show once, few, many or a class for expanded clones.

TRBJ2-7 | NA | TRBD1 | TRBV4-1 | 17 | TGCGCCAGCAGCCACCCGGGACAGGGGGGGAGATCCTACGAGCAGTACTTC | CASSHPGQGGRSYEQYF
TRBJ2-3 | NA | TRBD2 | TRBV7-8 | 17 | TGTGCCAGCAGCTCCGGGTGGGCTAGCGGGGTCACAGATACGCAGTATTTT | CASSSGWASGVTDTQYF
TRBJ2-1 | NA | NA | TRBV30 | 16 | TGTGCCTGGAGTGAGGTAGGGGGGGCGACCTACAATGAGCAGTTCTTC | CAWSEVGGATYNEQFF
TRBJ1-2 | NA | NA | TRBV20-1 | 11 | TGCAGTGCTCAGACCAGGTGGGGCTACACCTTC | CSAQTRWGYTF
TRBJ1-1 | NA | NA | TRBV11-3 | 14 | TGTGCCAGCAGCTCCCGTAGAGGGGGTACTGAAGCTTTCTTT | CASSSRRGGTEAFF
TRBJ1-2 | NA | TRBD1 | TRBV5-8 | 14 | TGTGCCAGCAGATCTGGGACAGGGGGCTATGGCTACACCTTC | CASRSGTGGYGYTF
TRBJ2-2 | medium-sized | NA | TRBV4-3 | 16 | TGCGCCAGCAGCCAACAGCGACGCAGCGACACCGGGGAGCTGTTTTTT | CASSQQRRSDTGELFF
TRBJ2-2 | NA | TRBD1 | TRBV7-7 | 15 | TGTGCTAGCAGCCCCGGACAGGGGAGCACCGGGGAGCTGTTTTTT | CASSPGQGSTGELFF
TRBJ2-6 | few | NA | TRBV5-1 | 18 | TGCGCCAGCAGCTTCGGGGTAGTACAAGGCTCTGGGGCCAACGTCCTGACTTTC | CASSFGVVQGSGANVLTF
TRBJ1-3 | NA | NA | TRBV10-3 | 16 | TGTGCCATCAGTGCGGGAGGGTCCTCGACTGGAAACACCATATATTTT | CAISAGGSSTGNTIYF
TRBJ2-7 | NA | TRBD1 | TRBV4-1 | 16 | TGCGCCAGCAGCCAAGAGCGGTCAGGGGGTGGCTACGAGCAGTACTTC | CASSQERSGGGYEQYF
TRBJ2-7 | NA | NA | TRBV7-2 | 13 | TGTGCCAGCAGTATTAGGGAGTCTTGGGAGCAGTACTTC | CASSIRESWEQYF
TRBJ1-3 | NA | TRBD1 | TRBV30 | 11 | TGTGCCTGGGACAGGGAATACACCATATATTTT | CAWDREYTIYF
TRBJ2-5 | NA | NA | TRBV9 | 14 | TGTGCCAGCAGTCCCGGACAGTTACAAGAGACCCAGTACTTC | CASSPGQLQETQYF
TRBJ1-5 | NA | NA | TRBV4-1 | 12 | TGCGCCAGCAGCCAAGAGGCGGGGCCCCAGCATTTT | CASSQEAGPQHF
TRBJ1-2 | NA | NA | TRBV7-6 | 15 | TGTGCCAGCAGCTCTACCACAGGTGGGGCCTATGGCTACACCTTC | CASSSTTGGAYGYTF
TRBJ2-1 | NA | NA | TRBV28 | 15 | TGTGCCAGCAGTAAGGGACGCCGGTGGGGGGATGAGCAGTTCTTC | CASSKGRRWGDEQFF
TRBJ2-3 | NA | TRBD2 | TRBV11-3 | 15 | TGTGCCAGCAGCAAAGGACTAGTTCGAGCAGATACGCAGTATTTT | CASSKGLVRADTQYF
TRBJ2-5 | NA | NA | TRBV30 | 12 | TGTGCCTGGAGCCGTGGGGGGGAGACCCAGTACTTC | CAWSRGGETQYF
TRBJ1-6 | NA | TRBD1 | TRBV30 | 13 | TGTGCCTGGGCGGGACAGGGATTGTCACCCCTCCACTTT | CAWAGQGLSPLHF
TRBJ1-4 | NA | TRBD1 | TRBV11-2 | 15 | TGTGCCAGCAGCTCTCGGACAGGTGAAAATGAAAAACTGTTTTTT | CASSSRTGENEKLFF
TRBJ1-5 | NA | NA | TRBV11-2 | 14 | TGTGCCAGCAGCTTAGACGGGGGTAGTCAGCCCCAGCATTTT | CASSLDGGSQPQHF
TRBJ1-5 | NA | TRBD1 | TRBV6-6 | 16 | TGTGCCAGCAGTTACGGACAGGAGAGTAGCAATCAGCCCCAGCATTTT | CASSYGQESSNQPQHF
TRBJ1-6 | NA | TRBD1 | TRBV27 | 15 | TGTGCCAGCACCCCCGGGGACAGGGGGCGTTCACCCCTCCACTTT | CASTPGDRGRSPLHF
TRBJ2-5 | NA | NA | TRBV7-7 | 18 | TGTGCTAGCAGCCGCCTCACCGTCGGGCGGGGGCTGCGAGAGACCCAGTACTTC | CASSRLTVGRGLRETQYF
TRBJ2-7 | NA | NA | TRBV4-3 | 14 | TGCGCCAGCAGCCAAGAGGGGACTTTAAACGAGCAGTACTTC | CASSQEGTLNEQYF
TRBJ2-7 | NA | NA | TRBV4-3 | 13 | TGCGCCAGCAGCCGGGAGCGGTTTTACGAGCAGTACTTC | CASSRERFYEQYF
TRBJ1-4 | NA | NA | TRBV4-1 | 15 | TGCGCCAGCAGCCAAGCGGGGGGCACTAATGAAAAACTGTTTTTT | CASSQAGGTNEKLFF
TRBJ2-3 | NA | NA | TRBV5-1 | 15 | TGCGCCAGCAGCTTCAGGGGAAGAGGCACAGATACGCAGTATTTT | CASSFRGRGTDTQYF
TRBJ2-2 | NA | NA | TRBV5-6 | 13 | TGTGCCAGCAGCTTGACAGGAACCGGGGAGCTGTTTTTT | CASSLTGTGELFF
TRBJ2-7 | once | NA | TRBV6-6 | 15 | TGTGCCAGCAGGCCCCGCTCTGGAGGGGACTACGAGCAGTACTTC | CASRPRSGGDYEQYF
TRBJ1-2 | NA | TRBD1 | TRBV2 | 13 | TGTGCCAGCAGCCGGGACAGAGAGTATGGCTACACCTTC | CASSRDREYGYTF
TRBJ2-2 | NA | TRBD2 | TRBV2 | 16 | TGTGCCAGCAGGGGGACTAGCAGAACGAACACCGGGGAGCTGTTTTTT | CASRGTSRTNTGELFF
TRBJ1-6 | once | TRBD1 | TRBV5-4 | 15 | TGTGCCAGCAGCTTAGCACAGGGGGCAAGATCACCCCTCCACTTT | CASSLAQGARSPLHF
TRBJ2-5 | NA | TRBD1 | TRBV13 | 16 | TGTGCCAGCAGCTTAGTTCAGGGACAGGGTGGGGAGACCCAGTACTTC | CASSLVQGQGGETQYF
TRBJ1-1 | NA | TRBD1 | TRBV6-5 | 13 | TGTGCCAGCTCCGGGACAGGGAGTACTGAAGCTTTCTTT | CASSGTGSTEAFF
TRBJ2-3 | once | TRBD2 | TRBV4-2 | 17 | TGTGCCAGCAGCCAACAAAGAAGCGGGGGGGCCGCAGATACGCAGTATTTT | CASSQQRSGGAADTQYF
TRBJ1-2 | NA | TRBD1 | TRBV5-5 | 14 | TGTGCCAGCAGCTGGATCGGGACAGACTATGGCTACACCTTC | CASSWIGTDYGYTF
TRBJ1-2 | NA | NA | TRBV19 | 10 | TGTGCCAGCCGGAGTTATGGCTACACCTTC | CASRSYGYTF
TRBJ2-1 | NA | NA | TRBV4-3 | 14 | TGCGCCAGCAGCCAAACACAGGGTACCAATGAGCAGTTCTTC | CASSQTQGTNEQFF
TRBJ1-3 | NA | NA | TRBV5-6 | 16 | TGTGCCAGCAGCCCGACATCGACAAGCTCTGGAAACACCATATATTTT | CASSPTSTSSGNTIYF
TRBJ2-3 | NA | TRBD2 | TRBV9 | 15 | TGTGCCAGCAGCGTAGTATTAGCGGGGGTGGATACGCAGTATTTT | CASSVVLAGVDTQYF
TRBJ2-7 | NA | TRBD1 | TRBV11-2 | 13 | TGTGCCAGCAGCCCGGGACAGGGGTACGAGCAGTACTTC | CASSPGQGYEQYF
TRBJ2-1 | NA | NA | TRBV6-5 | 12 | TGTGCCAGCAGCCCGACTTACAATGAGCAGTTCTTC | CASSPTYNEQFF
TRBJ1-1 | NA | NA | TRBV10-3 | 13 | TGTGCCATCACAGGGTCGGTGAACACTGAAGCTTTCTTT | CAITGSVNTEAFF
TRBJ2-5 | NA | NA | TRBV12-5 | 13 | TGTGCTAGTGGTTTGGGGGCCCAAGAGACCCAGTACTTC | CASGLGAQETQYF
TRBJ2-7 | NA | NA | TRBV2 | 11 | TGTGCCAGCAGTGAGAATTTGCATCAGAACTTC | CASSENLHQNF
TRBJ2-3 | NA | TRBD2 | TRBV5-4 | 17 | TGTGCCAGCAGTAAGGAGACTAGCGGGGTAGGGGCAGATACGCAGTATTTT | CASSKETSGVGADTQYF
TRBJ2-7 | NA | TRBD2 | TRBV5-6 | 15 | TGTGCCAGCAGCTTGGTTTGGCGGGGGAACTACGAGCAGTACTTC | CASSLVWRGNYEQYF
TRBJ1-2 | NA | TRBD1 | TRBV7-2 | 13 | TGTGCCAGCAGCTCAGGGACAGGGTTGGGCTACACCTTC | CASSSGTGLGYTF
TRBJ2-1 | NA | NA | TRBV9 | 15 | TGTGCCAGCAGCGTAGGCCTGAGCTCCTACAATGAGCAGTTCTTC | CASSVGLSSYNEQFF
TRBJ1-2 | NA | TRBD1 | TRBV4-3 | 14 | TGCGCCAGCAGCCGCGGGACAGATCTCTATGGCTACACCTTC | CASSRGTDLYGYTF
TRBJ1-4 | few | NA | TRBV4-2 | 15 | TGTGCCAGCAGCCAAGAGGCGACAGTAGATGAAAAACTGTTTTTT | CASSQEATVDEKLFF
TRBJ1-2 | NA | TRBD1 | TRBV28 | 12 | TGTGCCACCGAGACAGGGTCTCGGGGCTACACCTTC | CATETGSRGYTF
TRBJ2-7 | NA | NA | TRBV30 | 14 | TGTGCCTGGAGTGTATCTGGCAGCTCCTACGAGCAGTACTTC | CAWSVSGSSYEQYF
TRBJ2-1 | NA | NA | TRBV10-3 | 11 | TGTGCCGCGGGGAAGGACAATGAGCAGTTCTTC | CAAGKDNEQFF
TRBJ2-7 | NA | TRBD1 | TRBV5-8 | 15 | TGTGCCAGCAGCGGGACAGTTTTTAGCTCCTACGAGCAGTACTTC | CASSGTVFSSYEQYF
TRBJ2-3 | NA | NA | TRBV11-2 | 14 | TGTGCCAGCAGCTTCTCTCCTTCCCGAGATACGCAGTATTTT | CASSFSPSRDTQYF
TRBJ1-3 | few | NA | TRBV6-5 | 13 | TGTGCCAGCAGGGAGCACTCTGGAAACACCATATATTTT | CASREHSGNTIYF